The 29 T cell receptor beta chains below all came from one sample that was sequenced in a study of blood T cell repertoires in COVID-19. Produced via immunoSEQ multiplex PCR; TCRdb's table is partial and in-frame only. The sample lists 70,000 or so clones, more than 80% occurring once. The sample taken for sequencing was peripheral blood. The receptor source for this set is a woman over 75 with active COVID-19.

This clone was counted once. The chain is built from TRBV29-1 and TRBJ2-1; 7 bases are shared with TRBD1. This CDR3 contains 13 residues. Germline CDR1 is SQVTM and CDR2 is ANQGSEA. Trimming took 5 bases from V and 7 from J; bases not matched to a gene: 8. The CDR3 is CSVRAGGINEQFF. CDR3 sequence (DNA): TGCAGCGTTCGGGCAGGGGGAATAAATGAGCAGTTCTTC.

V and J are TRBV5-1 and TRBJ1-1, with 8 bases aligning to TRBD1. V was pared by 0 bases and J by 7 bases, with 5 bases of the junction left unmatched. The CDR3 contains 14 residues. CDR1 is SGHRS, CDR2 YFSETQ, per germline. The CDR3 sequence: CASSLAGGVGEAFF. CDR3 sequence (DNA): TGCGCCAGCAGCTTGGCAGGGGGCGTCGGTGAAGCTTTCTTT.

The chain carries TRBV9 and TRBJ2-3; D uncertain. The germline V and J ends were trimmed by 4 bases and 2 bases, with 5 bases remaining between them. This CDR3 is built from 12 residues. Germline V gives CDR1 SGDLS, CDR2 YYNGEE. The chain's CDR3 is CASSPFTDTQYF. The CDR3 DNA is TGTGCCAGCAGCCCGTTCACAGATACGCAGTATTTT.

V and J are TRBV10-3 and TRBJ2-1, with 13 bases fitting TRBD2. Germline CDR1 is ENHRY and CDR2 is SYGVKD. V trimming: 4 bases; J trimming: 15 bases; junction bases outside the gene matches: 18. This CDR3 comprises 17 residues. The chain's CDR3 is CAISADSTSGRPLGRFF. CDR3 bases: TGTGCCATCAGTGCTGACTCGACTAGCGGGAGGCCGCTGGGACGGTTCTTC.

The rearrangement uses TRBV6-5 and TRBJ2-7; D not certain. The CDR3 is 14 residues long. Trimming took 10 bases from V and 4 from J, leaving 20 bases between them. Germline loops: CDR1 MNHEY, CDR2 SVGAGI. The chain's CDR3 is CATRIPGQSYEQYF. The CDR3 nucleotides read TGTGCCACCCGCATCCCTGGGCAGAGTTACGAGCAGTACTTC.

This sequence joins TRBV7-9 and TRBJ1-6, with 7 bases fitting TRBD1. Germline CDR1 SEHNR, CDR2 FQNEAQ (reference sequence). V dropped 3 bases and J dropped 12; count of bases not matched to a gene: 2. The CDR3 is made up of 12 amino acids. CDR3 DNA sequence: TGTGCCAGCAGCTTCCCAGGGGGACCCCTCCACTTT. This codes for CASSFPGGPLHF.

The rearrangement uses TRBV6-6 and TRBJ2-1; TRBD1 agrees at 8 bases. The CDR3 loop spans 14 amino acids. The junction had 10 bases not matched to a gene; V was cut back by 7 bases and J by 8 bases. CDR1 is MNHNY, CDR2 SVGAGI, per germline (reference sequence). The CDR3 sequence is CASKGQAFPDEQFF. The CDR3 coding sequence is TGTGCCAGCAAGGGACAGGCCTTTCCAGATGAGCAGTTCTTC.

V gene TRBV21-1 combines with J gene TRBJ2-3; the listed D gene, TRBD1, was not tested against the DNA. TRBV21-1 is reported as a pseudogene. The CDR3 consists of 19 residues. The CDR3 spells CASSKSGQGAPHSTDTQYF. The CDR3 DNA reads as TGTGCCAGCAGCAAATCGGGACAGGGGGCTCCTCATAGCACAGATACGCAGTATTTT.

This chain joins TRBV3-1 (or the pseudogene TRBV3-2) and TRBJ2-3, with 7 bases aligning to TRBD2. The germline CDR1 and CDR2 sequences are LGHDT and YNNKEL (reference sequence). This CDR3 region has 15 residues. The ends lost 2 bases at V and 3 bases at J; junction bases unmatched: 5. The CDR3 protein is CASSQRWEGTDTQYF. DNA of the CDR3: TGTGCCAGCAGCCAAAGGTGGGAGGGAACAGATACGCAGTATTTT.

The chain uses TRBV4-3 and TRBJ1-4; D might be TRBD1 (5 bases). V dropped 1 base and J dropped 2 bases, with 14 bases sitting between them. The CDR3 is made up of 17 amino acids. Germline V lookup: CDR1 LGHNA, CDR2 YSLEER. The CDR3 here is CASSQGPRGMTNEKLFF. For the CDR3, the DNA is TGCGCCAGCAGCCAAGGTCCCCGGGGGATGACTAATGAAAAACTGTTTTTT.

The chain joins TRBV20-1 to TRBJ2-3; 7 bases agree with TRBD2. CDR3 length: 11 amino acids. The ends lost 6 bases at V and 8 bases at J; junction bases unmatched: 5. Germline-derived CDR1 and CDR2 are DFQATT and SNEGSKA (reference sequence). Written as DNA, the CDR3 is TGCAGTGCCTCAGAGCGGGGTACGCAGTATTTT. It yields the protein CSASERGTQYF.

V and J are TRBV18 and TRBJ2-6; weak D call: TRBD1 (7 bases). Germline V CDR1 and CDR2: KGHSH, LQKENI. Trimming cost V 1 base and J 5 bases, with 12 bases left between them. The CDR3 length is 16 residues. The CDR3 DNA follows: TGTGCCAGCTCACCACAGGAGGGGGCCTGGGCCAACGTCCTGACTTTC. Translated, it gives CASSPQEGAWANVLTF. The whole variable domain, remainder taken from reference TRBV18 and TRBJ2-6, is NAGVMQNPRHLVRRRGQEARLRCSPMKGHSHVYWYRQLPEEGLKFMVYLQKENIIDESGMPKERFSAEFPKEGPSILRIQQVVRGDSAAYFCASSPQEGAWANVLTFGAGSRLTVL.

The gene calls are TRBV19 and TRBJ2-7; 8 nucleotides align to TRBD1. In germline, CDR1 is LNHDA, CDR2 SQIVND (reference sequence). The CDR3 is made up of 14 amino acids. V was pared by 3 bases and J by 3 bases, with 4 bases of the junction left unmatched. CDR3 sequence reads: CASSMAGGHYEQYF. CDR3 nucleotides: TGTGCCAGTAGTATGGCAGGGGGCCACTACGAGCAGTACTTC.

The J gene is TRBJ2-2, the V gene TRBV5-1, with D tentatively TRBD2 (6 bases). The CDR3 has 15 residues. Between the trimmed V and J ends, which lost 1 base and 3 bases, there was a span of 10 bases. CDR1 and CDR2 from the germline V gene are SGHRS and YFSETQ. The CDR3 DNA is TGCGCCAGCAGCTTGACCAGCGGGTACACCGGGGAGCTGTTTTTT. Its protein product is CASSLTSGYTGELFF. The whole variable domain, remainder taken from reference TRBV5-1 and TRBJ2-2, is KAGVTQTPRYLIKTRGQQVTLSCSPISGHRSVSWYQQTPGQGLQFLFEYFSETQRNKGNFPGRFSGRQFSNSRSEMNVSTLELGDSALYLCASSLTSGYTGELFFGEGSRLTVL.

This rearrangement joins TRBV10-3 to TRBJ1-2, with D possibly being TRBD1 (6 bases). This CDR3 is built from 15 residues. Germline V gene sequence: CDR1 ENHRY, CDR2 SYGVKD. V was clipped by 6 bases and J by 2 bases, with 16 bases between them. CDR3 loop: CAIRPGTRGNYGYTF. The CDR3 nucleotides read TGTGCCATCAGGCCCGGGACACGGGGAAACTATGGCTACACCTTC.

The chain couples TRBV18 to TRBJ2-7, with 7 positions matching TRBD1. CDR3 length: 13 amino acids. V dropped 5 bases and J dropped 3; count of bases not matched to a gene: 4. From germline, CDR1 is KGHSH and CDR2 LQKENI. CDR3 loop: CASSETGNYEQYF. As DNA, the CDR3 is TGTGCCAGCTCAGAGACAGGGAACTACGAGCAGTACTTC.

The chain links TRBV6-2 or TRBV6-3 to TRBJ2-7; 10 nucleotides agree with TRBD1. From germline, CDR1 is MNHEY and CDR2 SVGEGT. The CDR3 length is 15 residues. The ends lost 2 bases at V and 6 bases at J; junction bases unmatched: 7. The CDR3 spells CASSYGGTGVREQYF. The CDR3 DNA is TGTGCCAGCAGTTACGGAGGGACAGGGGTTCGCGAGCAGTACTTC.

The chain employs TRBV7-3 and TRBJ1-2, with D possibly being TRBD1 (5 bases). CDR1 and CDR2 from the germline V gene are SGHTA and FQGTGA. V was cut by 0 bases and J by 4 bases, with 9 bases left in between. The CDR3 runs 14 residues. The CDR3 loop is CASSLTGGGYGYTF. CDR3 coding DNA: TGTGCCAGCAGCTTAACGGGGGGAGGCTATGGCTACACCTTC.

This chain's CDR3 is CASSPGGQGGSGAYEQYF. As DNA, the CDR3 is TGTGCCAGCAGCCCTGGGGGACAGGGTGGTAGCGGAGCCTACGAGCAGTACTTC. The rearrangement links TRBV11-2 to TRBJ2-7; 9 nucleotides line up with TRBD1. There are 18 residues in the CDR3. Germline-derived CDR1 and CDR2 are SGHAT and FQNNGV. J was trimmed by 2 bases and V by 5 bases; bases with no gene match: 16.

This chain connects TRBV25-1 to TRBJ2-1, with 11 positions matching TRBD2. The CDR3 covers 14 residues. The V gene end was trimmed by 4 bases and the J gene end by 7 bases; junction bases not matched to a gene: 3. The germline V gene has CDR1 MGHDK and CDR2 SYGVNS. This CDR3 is CASSGTSGGNEQFF. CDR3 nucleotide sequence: TGTGCCAGCAGTGGTACTAGCGGGGGAAATGAGCAGTTCTTC. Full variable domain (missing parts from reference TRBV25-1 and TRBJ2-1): EADIYQTPRYLVIGTGKKITLECSQTMGHDKMYWYQQDPGMELHLIHYSYGVNSTEKGDLSSESTVSRIRTEHFPLTLESARPSHTSQYLCASSGTSGGNEQFFGPGTRLTVL.

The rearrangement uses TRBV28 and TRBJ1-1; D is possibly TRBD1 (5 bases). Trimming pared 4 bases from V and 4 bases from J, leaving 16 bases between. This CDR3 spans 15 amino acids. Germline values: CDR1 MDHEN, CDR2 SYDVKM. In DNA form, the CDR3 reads TGTGCCAGCAGTTCGCCTCGGGGGGGAGGCACTGAAGCTTTCTTT. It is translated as CASSSPRGGGTEAFF.

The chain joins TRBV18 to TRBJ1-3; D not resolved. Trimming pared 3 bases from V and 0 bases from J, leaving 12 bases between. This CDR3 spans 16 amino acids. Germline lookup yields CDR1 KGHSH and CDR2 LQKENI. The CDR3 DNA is TGTGCCAGCTCACCGATATCAGTTCTCTCTGGAAACACCATATATTTT. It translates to CASSPISVLSGNTIYF.

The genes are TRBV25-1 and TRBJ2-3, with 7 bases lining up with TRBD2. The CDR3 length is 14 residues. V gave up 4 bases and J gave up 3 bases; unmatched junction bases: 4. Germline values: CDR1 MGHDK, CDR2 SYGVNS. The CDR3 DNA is TGTGCCAGCAGTGGGACTAGTCGGACAGATACGCAGTATTTT. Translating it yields CASSGTSRTDTQYF. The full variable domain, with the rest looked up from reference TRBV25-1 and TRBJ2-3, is EADIYQTPRYLVIGTGKKITLECSQTMGHDKMYWYQQDPGMELHLIHYSYGVNSTEKGDLSSESTVSRIRTEHFPLTLESARPSHTSQYLCASSGTSRTDTQYFGPGTRLTVL.

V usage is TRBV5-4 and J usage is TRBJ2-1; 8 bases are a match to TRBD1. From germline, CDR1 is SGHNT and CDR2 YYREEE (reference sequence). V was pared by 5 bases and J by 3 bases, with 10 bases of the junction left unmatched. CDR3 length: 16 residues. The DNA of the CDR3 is TGTGCCAGCAGACCAACAGGGGGAACCCTCTACAATGAGCAGTTCTTC. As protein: CASRPTGGTLYNEQFF.

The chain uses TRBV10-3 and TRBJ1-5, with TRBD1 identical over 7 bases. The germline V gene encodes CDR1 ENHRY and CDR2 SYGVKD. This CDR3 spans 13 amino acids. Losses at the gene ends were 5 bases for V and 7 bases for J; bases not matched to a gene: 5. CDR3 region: CAISSQGDQPQHF. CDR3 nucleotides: TGTGCCATCAGTTCCCAGGGGGACCAGCCCCAGCATTTT.

CDR3 loop: CASSPHRLVVTEAFF. The CDR3 DNA reads as TGTGCCAGCAGCCCGCACAGGTTAGTCGTGACTGAAGCTTTCTTT. The J gene is TRBJ1-1, the V gene TRBV9, with TRBD1 as a possible D gene (5 bases). This CDR3 is built from 15 residues. Per the germline V gene, CDR1 is SGDLS and CDR2 is YYNGEE. Trimming shortened V by 4 bases and J by 5 bases, and 18 bases separated the two germline ends.

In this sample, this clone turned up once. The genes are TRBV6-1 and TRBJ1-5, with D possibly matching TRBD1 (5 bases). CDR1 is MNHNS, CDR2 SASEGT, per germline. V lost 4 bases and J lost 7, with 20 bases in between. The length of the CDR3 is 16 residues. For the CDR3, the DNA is TGTGCCAGCAGTGGATTGGGACGGAGGCGGGAACAGCCCCAGCATTTT. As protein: CASSGLGRRREQPQHF.

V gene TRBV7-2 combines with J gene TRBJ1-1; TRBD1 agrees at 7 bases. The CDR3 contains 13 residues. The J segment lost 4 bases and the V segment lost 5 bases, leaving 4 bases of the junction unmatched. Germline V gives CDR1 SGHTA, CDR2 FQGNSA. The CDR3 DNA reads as TGTGCCAGCAGCCTATACAGGGGCACTGAAGCTTTCTTT. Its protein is CASSLYRGTEAFF.

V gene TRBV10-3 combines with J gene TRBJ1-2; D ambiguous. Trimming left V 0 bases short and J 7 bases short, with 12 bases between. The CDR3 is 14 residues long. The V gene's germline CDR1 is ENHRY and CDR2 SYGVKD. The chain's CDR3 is CAISESKGGSGYTF. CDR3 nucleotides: TGTGCCATCAGTGAGTCTAAGGGCGGGAGTGGCTACACCTTC.